The 6 T cell receptor beta chains below all came from one sample that was sequenced in a study of T cell changes during pregnancy in multiple sclerosis. Only in-frame clones appear in the TCRdb table, and some are missing; sequencing was by immunoSEQ multiplex PCR. The table lists about 70,000 clones, roughly 92% of them singletons, with 1% to 1.5% in the top ten. Sample: peripheral blood, taken in the third trimester of pregnancy. The receptors shown here come from a female donor with multiple sclerosis, enrolled in a pregnancy study.

J is TRBJ1-1 and V is TRBV7-2; D call uncertain. The CDR3 length is 16 residues. Germline CDR1 SGHTA, CDR2 FQGNSA. V was trimmed by 4 bases and J by 1 base, leaving 16 bases between them. The CDR3 protein is CASSSPLTGKNTEAFF. CDR3 bases: TGTGCCAGCAGCTCACCTCTGACGGGGAAGAACACTGAAGCTTTCTTT.

This chain uses TRBV30 with TRBJ1-2, with TRBD1 identical over 7 bases. The CDR3 covers 16 residues. V lost 1 base, J lost 0 bases, and 8 bases stayed unmatched. Germline values: CDR1 GTSNPN, CDR2 SVGIG (reference sequence). The CDR3 protein is CAWSEGPGTANYGYTF. CDR3 DNA: TGTGCCTGGAGTGAGGGCCCCGGGACAGCTAACTATGGCTACACCTTC. The full variable domain, its missing parts supplied by reference TRBV30 and TRBJ1-2, is SQTIHQWPATLVQPVGSPLSLECTVEGTSNPNLYWYRQAAGRGLQLLFYSVGIGQISSEVPQNLSASRPQDRQFILSSKKLLLSDSGFYLCAWSEGPGTANYGYTFGSGTRLTVV.

The V call is TRBV18, the J call TRBJ1-1; the D is unclear. From germline, CDR1 is KGHSH and CDR2 LQKENI. V was cut by 2 bases and J by 3 bases, with 4 bases left in between. The CDR3 has 12 amino acids. CDR3 sequence (DNA): TGTGCCAGCTCACCAGACTACACTGAAGCTTTCTTT. It is translated as CASSPDYTEAFF.

J is TRBJ2-2 and V is TRBV16, with TRBD2 as a possible D gene (7 bases). V was cut by 2 bases and J by 6 bases, with 13 bases left in between. The V gene's germline CDR1 is KGHSY and CDR2 FQNENV. The CDR3 covers 15 residues. The CDR3 sequence: CASSQTGGRPGELFF. DNA of the CDR3: TGTGCCAGCAGCCAAACGGGGGGCAGACCCGGGGAGCTGTTTTTT.

This chain connects TRBV28 to TRBJ2-1; 11 bases are a match to TRBD2. The germline V gene has CDR1 MDHEN and CDR2 SYDVKM. The junction had 13 bases not matched to a gene; V was cut back by 7 bases and J by 8 bases. This CDR3 region has 16 residues. The CDR3, as DNA: TGTGCCAGCATTGAACTAGCGGGAGATCATGTGTATGAGCAGTTCTTC. Translation gives CASIELAGDHVYEQFF.

For this clone: A read error may account for a junction end that differs from germline. CDR3 sequence (DNA): TGTGCTAGCAGCTTGGGGGGGCGTGACGAGCAGTACTTC. Translation: CASSLGGRDEQYF. This chain uses TRBV7-7 with TRBJ2-7; D perhaps matches TRBD2 (7 bases). This CDR3 contains 13 residues. Germline CDR1 and CDR2: SSHAT and FNYEAQ (reference sequence).